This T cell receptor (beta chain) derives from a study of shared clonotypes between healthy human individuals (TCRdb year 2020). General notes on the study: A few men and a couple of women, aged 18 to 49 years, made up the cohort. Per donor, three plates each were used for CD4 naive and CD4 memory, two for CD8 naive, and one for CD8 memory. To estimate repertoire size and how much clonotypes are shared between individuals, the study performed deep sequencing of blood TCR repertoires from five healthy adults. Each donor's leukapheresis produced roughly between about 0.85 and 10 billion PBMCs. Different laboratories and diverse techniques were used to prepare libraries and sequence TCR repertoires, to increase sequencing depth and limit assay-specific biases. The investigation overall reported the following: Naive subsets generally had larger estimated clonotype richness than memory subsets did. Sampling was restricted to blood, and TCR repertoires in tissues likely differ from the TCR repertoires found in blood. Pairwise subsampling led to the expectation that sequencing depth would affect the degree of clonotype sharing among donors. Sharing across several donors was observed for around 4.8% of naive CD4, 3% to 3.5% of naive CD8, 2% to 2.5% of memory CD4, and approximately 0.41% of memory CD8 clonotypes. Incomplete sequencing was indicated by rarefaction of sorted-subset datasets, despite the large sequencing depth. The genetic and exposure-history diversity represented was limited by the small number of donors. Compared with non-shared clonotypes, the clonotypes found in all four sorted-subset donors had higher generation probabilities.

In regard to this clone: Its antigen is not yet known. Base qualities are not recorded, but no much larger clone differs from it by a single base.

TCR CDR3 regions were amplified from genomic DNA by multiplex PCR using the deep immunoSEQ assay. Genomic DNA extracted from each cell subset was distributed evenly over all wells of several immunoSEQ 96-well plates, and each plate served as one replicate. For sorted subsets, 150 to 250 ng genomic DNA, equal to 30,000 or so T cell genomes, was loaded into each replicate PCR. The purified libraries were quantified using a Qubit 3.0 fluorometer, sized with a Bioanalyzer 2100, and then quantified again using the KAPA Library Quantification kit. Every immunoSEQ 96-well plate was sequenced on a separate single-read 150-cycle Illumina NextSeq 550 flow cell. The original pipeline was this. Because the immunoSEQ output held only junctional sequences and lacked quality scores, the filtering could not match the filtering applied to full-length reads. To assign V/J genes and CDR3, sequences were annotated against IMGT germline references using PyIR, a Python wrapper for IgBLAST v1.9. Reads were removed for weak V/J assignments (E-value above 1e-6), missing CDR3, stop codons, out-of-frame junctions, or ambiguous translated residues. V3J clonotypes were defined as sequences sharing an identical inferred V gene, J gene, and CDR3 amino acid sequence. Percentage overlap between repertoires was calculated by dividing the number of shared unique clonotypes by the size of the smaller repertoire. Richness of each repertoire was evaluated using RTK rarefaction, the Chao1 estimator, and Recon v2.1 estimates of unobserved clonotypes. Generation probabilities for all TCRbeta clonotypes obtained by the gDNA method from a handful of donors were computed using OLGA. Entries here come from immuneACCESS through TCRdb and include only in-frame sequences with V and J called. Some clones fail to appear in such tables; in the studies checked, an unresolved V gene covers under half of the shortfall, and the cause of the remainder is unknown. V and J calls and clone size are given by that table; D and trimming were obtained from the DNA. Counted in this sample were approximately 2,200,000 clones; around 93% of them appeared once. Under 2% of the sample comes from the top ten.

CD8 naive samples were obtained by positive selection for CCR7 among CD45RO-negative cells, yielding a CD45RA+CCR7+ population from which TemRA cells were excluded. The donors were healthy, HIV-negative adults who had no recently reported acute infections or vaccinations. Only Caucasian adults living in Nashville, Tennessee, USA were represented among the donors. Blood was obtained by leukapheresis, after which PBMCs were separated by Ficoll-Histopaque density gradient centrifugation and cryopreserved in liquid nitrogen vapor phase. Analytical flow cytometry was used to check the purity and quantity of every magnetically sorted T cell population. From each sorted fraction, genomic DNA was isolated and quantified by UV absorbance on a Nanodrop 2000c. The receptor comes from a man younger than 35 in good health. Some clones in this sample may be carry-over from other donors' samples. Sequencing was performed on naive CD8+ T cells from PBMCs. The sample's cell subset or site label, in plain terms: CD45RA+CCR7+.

The DNA is TGTGCCTGGGGACAGGACAACACAGATACGCAGTATTTT. The translation is CAWGQDNTDTQYF. The receptor chain draws on TRBV30 and TRBJ2-3; 7 junctional bases match TRBD1. The CDR1 and CDR2 encoded by the germline V gene (reference sequence) are GTSNPN and SVGIG. V ends up 5 bases short and J 2 bases short, with an unmatched junction base count of 4. Spanning cysteine to phenylalanine, the CDR3 consists of 13 amino acids. Here the CDR3 DNA is all that survives: 39 bases in frame from base 1. This CDR3, with the reference TRBV30 and TRBJ2-3 proteins standing in past its ends, gives the full variable domain SQTIHQWPATLVQPVGSPLSLECTVEGTSNPNLYWYRQAAGRGLQLLFYSVGIGQISSEVPQNLSASRPQDRQFILSSKKLLLSDSGFYLCAWGQDNTDTQYFGPGTRLTVL.